Below, one TCR beta chain is given with its context. Its target is unknown. This entry belongs to a study of breast tumors, draining lymph nodes, adjacent tissues. Points from the study as a whole: Tumor T cell lymph node origin was a supported hypothesis, not proven. Compared with lymph nodes, tumors were less diverse; compared with nontumor tissue, more.

The germline V gene has CDR1 MNHEY and CDR2 SVGAGI. CDR3 size: 14 residues. V shed 2 bases and J 7 bases; nucleotides not matched to a gene: 3. MiXCR, run by TCRdb on the multiplex PCR reads, gives a single entry per CDR3 protein. The data show about 11,000 distinct CDR3 sequences, 35% to 40% seen once. Sequencing was done on a sample of breast tumor tissue. The sequence came from a female donor with breast cancer. Some clones in this sample may be carry-over from other donors' samples. The chain links TRBV6-5 to TRBJ2-1; the match to TRBD2 covers 9 bases. In DNA, the CDR3 is TGTGCCAGCAGTTACGGCGGGGGGGCAAATGAGCAGTTCTTC. Translation gives CASSYGGGANEQFF.